Listed here is a single T cell receptor (beta chain). In the original processing: Estimated nucleated cell counts came from reference gene primer amplification. Some clones are missing from TCRdb's copy, which holds only in-frame ones; the method was immunoSEQ multiplex PCR. The V and J calls and clone size were taken over from that table, and D and trimming were inferred from the DNA. The sample lists about 260,000 clones, 70% to 90% occurring once. The data were obtained in a study of blood T cell repertoires in COVID-19. In the study overall: Sites in the United States, Italy and Spain provided acute and convalescent COVID-19 samples. T cells, B-cell-depleted T cells, or PBMCs supplied cDNA or gDNA.

Germline V gene data show CDR1 as SGHRS and CDR2 as YFSETQ. With V trimmed by 4 bases and J by 4 bases, 12 bases remained unmatched. The CDR3 runs to 16 residues. This receptor was taken from a man aged 30 to 45 with active or convalescent COVID-19. V and J are TRBV5-1 and TRBJ2-5, with 8 positions matching TRBD2. Sequencing used peripheral blood. Here the CDR3 reads CASSMNNLGGGETQYF. The DNA for the CDR3 is TGCGCCAGCAGCATGAACAACCTCGGGGGGGGAGAGACCCAGTACTTC.